The subject of this entry is one T cell receptor (beta chain). This record belongs to a study of blood T cell repertoires in COVID-19. The V end was cut by 6 bases, the J end by 0 bases, with 12 bases between. The CDR3 consists of 15 residues. The germline V gene encodes CDR1 MNHNY and CDR2 SVGAGI (reference sequence). Original methodology: Estimation of nucleated cell counts relied on the amplification of reference gene primers. TCRdb's copy holds only in-frame clones and misses some; the assay was immunoSEQ multiplex PCR. D and trimming were read from the DNA, whereas the V and J calls and clone size are those reported in that table. The table shows a few hundred thousand clones, with 80% to 85% occurring only once.

This TCR came from a woman of 80 years or more with active or convalescent COVID-19. The V and J genes are TRBV6-6 and TRBJ1-3; D unclear. Input material: peripheral blood. This CDR3 is CASRKTDLSGNTIYF. The CDR3 DNA reads as TGTGCCAGCAGGAAGACTGATCTCTCTGGAAACACCATATATTTT.